One T cell receptor beta chain is described in this entry. The antigen remains undetermined. This entry comes from a study of cytomegalovirus exposure and HLA in healthy donors. Overall study results and limits: A cluster of highly shared sequence variants was likely a sequencing artifact. Most TCR sequences were uncommon, yet certain public TCRs appeared in many donors.

The PCR made use of 60 Vbeta and 13 Jbeta primers. Profiled with immunoSEQ multiplex PCR; TCRdb holds only in-frame clones, not every one. The sample carries some 130,000 clones, about 80% recorded once. Donors had nominal health at sampling but likely had unrecorded immune exposures. V shed 7 bases and J shed 3 bases, with 18 bases lying between them. Germline V gene sequence: CDR1 MNHNS, CDR2 SASEGT. The CDR3 is 15 amino acids. This sequence joins TRBV6-1 and TRBJ1-2; no firm D call. Sequenced material: PBMCs. The clonotype was recovered from a man in his forties or fifties in good health and CMV-seropositive. CDR3 sequence: CASTLLRPKDYGYTF. Here the CDR3 DNA reads TGTGCCAGCACCTTACTCAGGCCTAAGGACTATGGCTACACCTTC.